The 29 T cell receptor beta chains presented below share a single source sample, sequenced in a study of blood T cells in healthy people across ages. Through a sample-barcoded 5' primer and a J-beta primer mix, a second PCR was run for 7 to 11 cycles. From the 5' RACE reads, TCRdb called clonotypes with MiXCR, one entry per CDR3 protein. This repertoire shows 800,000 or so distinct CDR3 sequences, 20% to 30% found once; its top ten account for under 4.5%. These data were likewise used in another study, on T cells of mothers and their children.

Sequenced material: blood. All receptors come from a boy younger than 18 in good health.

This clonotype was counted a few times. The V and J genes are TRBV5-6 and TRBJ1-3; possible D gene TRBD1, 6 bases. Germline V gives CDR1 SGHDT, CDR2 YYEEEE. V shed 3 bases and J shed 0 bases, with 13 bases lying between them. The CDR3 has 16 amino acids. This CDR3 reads CASSWGAFSSGNTIYF. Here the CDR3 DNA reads TGTGCCAGCAGCTGGGGGGCTTTTAGCTCTGGAAACACCATATATTTT.

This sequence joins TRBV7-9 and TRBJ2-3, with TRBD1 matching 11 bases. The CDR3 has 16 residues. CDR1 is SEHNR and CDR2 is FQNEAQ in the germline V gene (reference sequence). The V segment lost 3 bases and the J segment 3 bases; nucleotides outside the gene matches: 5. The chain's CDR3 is CASSFLRDRGTDTQYF. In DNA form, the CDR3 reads TGTGCCAGCAGCTTCCTCCGGGACAGGGGGACAGATACGCAGTATTTT. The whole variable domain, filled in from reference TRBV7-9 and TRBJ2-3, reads DTGVSQNPRHKITKRGQNVTFRCDPISEHNRLYWYRQTLGQGPEFLTYFQNEAQLEKSRLLSDRFSAERPKGSFSTLEIQRTEQGDSAMYLCASSFLRDRGTDTQYFGPGTRLTVL.

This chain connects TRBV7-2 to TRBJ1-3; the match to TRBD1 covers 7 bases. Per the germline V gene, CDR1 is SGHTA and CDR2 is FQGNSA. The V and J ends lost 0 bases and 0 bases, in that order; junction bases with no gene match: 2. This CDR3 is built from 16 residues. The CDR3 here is CASSLAGTVSGNTIYF. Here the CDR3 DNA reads TGTGCCAGCAGCTTAGCCGGGACAGTCTCTGGAAACACCATATATTTT. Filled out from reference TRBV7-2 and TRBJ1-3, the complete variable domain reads GAGVSQSPSNKVTEKGKDVELRCDPISGHTALYWYRQSLGQGLEFLIYFQGNSAPDKSGLPSDRFSAERTGGSVSTLTIQRTQQEDSAVYLCASSLAGTVSGNTIYFGEGSWLTVV.

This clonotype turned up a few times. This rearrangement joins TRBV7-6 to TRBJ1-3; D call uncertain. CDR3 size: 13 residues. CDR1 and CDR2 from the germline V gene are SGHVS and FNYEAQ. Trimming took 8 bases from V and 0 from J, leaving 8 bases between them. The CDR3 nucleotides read TGTGCCAGCGCACGTATCTCTGGAAACACCATATATTTT. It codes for CASARISGNTIYF.

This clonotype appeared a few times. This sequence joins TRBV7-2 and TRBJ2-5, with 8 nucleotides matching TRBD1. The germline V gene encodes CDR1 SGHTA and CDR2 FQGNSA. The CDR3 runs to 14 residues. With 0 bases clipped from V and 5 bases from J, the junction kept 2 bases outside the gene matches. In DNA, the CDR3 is TGTGCCAGCAGCTTAGCGACAGGGGTTGAGACCCAGTACTTC. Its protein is CASSLATGVETQYF.

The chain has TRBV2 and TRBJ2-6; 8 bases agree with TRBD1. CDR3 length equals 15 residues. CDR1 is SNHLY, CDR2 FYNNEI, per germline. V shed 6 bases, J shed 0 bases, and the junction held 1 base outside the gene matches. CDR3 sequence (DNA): TGTGCCAGCAGGACAGGGGCCTCTGGGGCCAACGTCCTGACTTTC. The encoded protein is CASRTGASGANVLTF.

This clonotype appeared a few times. The CDR3 loop is CASSQDRGGTGANVLTF. CDR3 DNA: TGCGCCAGCAGCCAAGATCGGGGGGGGACTGGGGCCAACGTCCTGACTTTC. The gene calls are TRBV4-1 and TRBJ2-6; 8 nucleotides align to TRBD2. The junction had 3 bases not matched to a gene; V was cut back by 0 bases and J by 2 bases. Germline loops: CDR1 MGHRA, CDR2 YSYEKL. The CDR3 has 17 amino acids.

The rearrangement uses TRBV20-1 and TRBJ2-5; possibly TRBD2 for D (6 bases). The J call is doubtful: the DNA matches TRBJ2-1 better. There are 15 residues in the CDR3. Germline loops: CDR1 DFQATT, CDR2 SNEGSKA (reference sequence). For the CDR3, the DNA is TGCAGTGCTAGAGATAGGGTAGCGGCGCCGTATGAGCAGTTCTTC. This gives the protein CSARDRVAAPYEQFF.

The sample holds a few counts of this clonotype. CDR3 sequence reads: CASSLGGTANTGELFF. DNA for the CDR3: TGCGCCAGCAGCTTGGGGGGGACAGCGAACACCGGGGAGCTGTTTTTT. V usage is TRBV5-1 and J usage is TRBJ2-2; 7 positions match TRBD1. Germline loops: CDR1 SGHRS, CDR2 YFSETQ. The trim removed 0 bases at V and 0 bases at J, leaving 2 bases unmatched. The CDR3 sequence is 16 residues long.

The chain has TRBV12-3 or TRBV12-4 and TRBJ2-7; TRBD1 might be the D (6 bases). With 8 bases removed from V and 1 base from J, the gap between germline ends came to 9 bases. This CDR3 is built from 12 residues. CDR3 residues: CASEGESYEQYF. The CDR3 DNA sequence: TGTGCCAGCGAGGGGGAATCCTACGAGCAGTACTTC.

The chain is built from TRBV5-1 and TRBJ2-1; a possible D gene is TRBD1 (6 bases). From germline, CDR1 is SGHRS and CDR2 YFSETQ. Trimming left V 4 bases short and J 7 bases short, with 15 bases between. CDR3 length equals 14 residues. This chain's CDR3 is CASSKTGLGNEQFF. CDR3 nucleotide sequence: TGCGCCAGCAGCAAGACAGGCCTCGGGAATGAGCAGTTCTTC.

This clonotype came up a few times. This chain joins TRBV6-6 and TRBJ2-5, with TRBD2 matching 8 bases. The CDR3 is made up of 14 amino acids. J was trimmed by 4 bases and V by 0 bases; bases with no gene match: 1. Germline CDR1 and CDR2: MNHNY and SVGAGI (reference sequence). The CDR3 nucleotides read TGTGCCAGCAGTTACTCGCTAGCGGGAGAGACCCAGTACTTC. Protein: CASSYSLAGETQYF.

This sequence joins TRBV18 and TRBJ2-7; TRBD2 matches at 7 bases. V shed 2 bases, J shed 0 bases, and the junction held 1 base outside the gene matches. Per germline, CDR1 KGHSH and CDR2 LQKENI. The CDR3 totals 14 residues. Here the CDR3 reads CASSPTSDSYEQYF. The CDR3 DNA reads TGTGCCAGCTCACCAACTAGCGACTCCTACGAGCAGTACTTC.

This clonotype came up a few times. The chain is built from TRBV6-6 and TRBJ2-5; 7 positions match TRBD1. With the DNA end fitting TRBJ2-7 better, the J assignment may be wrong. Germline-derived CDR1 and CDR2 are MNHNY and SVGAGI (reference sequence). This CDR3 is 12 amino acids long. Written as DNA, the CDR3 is TGTGCCAGCAGTTCACAGGGGAGCGAGCAGTACTTC. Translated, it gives CASSSQGSEQYF.

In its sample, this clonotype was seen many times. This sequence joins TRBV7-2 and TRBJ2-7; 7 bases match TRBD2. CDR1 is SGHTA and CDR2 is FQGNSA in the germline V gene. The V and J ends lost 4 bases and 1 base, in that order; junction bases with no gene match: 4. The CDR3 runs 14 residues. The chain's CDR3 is CASSSRGGSYEQYF. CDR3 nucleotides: TGTGCCAGCAGCTCCCGGGGAGGGTCCTACGAGCAGTACTTC.

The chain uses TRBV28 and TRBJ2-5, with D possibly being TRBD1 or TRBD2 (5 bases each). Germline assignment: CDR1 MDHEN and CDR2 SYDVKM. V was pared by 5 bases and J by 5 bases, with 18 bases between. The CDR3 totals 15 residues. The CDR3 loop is CASSPRAGTWETQYF. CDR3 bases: TGTGCCAGCAGTCCCAGGGCGGGCACGTGGGAGACCCAGTACTTC.

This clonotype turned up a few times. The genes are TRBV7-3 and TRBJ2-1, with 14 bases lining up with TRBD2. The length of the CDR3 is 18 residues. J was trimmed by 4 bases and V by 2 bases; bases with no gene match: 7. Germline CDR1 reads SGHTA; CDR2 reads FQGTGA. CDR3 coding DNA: TGTGCCAGCAGCTTATTGGGGACTAGCGGGAGTGGATACAATGAGCAGTTCTTC. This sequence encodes CASSLLGTSGSGYNEQFF.

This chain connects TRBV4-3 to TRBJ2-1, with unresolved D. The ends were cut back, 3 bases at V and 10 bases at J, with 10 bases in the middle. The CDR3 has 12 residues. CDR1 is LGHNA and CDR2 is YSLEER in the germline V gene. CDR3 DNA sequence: TGCGCCAGCAGCCAGTTCTCAGCGGAGCAGTTCTTC. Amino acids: CASSQFSAEQFF.

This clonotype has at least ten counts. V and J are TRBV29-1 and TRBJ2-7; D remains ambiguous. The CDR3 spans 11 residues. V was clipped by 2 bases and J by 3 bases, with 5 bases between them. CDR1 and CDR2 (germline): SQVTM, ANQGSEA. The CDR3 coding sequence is TGCAGCGTTGAAATACACTACGAGCAGTACTTC. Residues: CSVEIHYEQYF.

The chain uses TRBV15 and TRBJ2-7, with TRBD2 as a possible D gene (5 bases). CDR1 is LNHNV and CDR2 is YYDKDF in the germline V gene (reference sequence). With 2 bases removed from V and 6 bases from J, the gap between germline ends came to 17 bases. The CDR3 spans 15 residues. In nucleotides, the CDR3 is TGTGCCACCAGCAGACCCCCCAGCGGCCCGGGCGAGCAGTACTTC. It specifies CATSRPPSGPGEQYF.

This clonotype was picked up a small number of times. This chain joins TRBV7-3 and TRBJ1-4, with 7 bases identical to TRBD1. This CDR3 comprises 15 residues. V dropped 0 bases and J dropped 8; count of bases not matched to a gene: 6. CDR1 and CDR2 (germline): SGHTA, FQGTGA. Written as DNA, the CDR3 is TGTGCCAGCAGCTTAACTGAACAGGGGAAAGAAAAACTGTTTTTT. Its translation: CASSLTEQGKEKLFF.

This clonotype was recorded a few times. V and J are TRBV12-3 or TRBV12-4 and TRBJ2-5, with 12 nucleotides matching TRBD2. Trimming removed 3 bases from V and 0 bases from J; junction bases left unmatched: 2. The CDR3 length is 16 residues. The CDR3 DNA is TGTGCCAGCAGTTTTCGGACTAGCGGGAACCAAGAGACCCAGTACTTC. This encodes CASSFRTSGNQETQYF.

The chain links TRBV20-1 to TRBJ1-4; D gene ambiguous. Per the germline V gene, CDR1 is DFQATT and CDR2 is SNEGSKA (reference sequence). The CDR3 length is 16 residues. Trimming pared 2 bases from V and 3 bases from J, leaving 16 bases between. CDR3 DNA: TGCAGTGCTAGAAAGAACCGAATGGCAGCTAATGAAAAACTGTTTTTT. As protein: CSARKNRMAANEKLFF.

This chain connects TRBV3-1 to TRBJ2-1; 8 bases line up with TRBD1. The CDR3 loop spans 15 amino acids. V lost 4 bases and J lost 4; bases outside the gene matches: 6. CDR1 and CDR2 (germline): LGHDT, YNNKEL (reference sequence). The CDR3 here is CASSPTGGRYNEQFF. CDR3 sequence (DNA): TGTGCCAGCAGCCCAACAGGGGGTCGATACAATGAGCAGTTCTTC.

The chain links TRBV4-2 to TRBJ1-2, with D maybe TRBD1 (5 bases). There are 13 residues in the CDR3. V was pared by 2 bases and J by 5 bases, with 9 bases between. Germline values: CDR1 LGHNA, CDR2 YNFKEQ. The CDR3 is CASSQPGPYGYTF. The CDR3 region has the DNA TGTGCCAGCAGCCAACCGGGACCATATGGCTACACCTTC.

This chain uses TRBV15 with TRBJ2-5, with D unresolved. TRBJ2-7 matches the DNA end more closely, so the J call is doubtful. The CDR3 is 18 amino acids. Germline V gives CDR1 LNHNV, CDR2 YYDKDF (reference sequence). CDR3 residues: CATSRDKKGRTTSYEQYF. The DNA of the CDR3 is TGTGCCACCAGCAGAGATAAGAAGGGCAGGACCACCTCCTACGAGCAGTACTTC.

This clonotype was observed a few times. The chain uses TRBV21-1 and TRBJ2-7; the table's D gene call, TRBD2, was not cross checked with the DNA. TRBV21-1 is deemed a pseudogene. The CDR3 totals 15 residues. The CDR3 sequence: CASTQPSQGSYEQYF. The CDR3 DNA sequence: TGTGCCAGCACCCAGCCGTCCCAGGGCTCCTACGAGCAGTACTTC.

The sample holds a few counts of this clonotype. The CDR3 spells CAAGFSGSYYEQYF. The CDR3 bases are TGTGCCGCTGGTTTTAGCGGGTCTTACTACGAGCAGTACTTC. J is TRBJ2-7 and V is TRBV10-3; 7 bases are shared with TRBD2. The CDR3 has 14 amino acids. CDR1 and CDR2 (germline): ENHRY, SYGVKD. J gave up 3 bases and V 11 bases, and 13 bases lay outside the gene matches.

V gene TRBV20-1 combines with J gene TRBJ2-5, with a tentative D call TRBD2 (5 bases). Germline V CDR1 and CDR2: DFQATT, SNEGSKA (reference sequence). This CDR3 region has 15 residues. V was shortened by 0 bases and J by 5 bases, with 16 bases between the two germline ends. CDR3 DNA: TGCAGTGCTAGAGACCTAAGGACTCTCCAGGAGACCCAGTACTTC. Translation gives CSARDLRTLQETQYF.